The 6 T cell receptor beta chains given below trace back to one sample, sequenced in a study of blood T cell repertoires in COVID-19. Libraries were prepared by immunoSEQ multiplex PCR; TCRdb keeps only in-frame clonotypes and omits some of them. The sample contains about 70,000 clones, approximately 90% of which appear only once. The material sequenced was peripheral blood. These receptors were collected from an older man with active COVID-19.

V and J are TRBV5-5 and TRBJ1-6, with 9 bases matching TRBD1. Germline assignment: CDR1 SGHKS and CDR2 YYEKEE (reference sequence). CDR3 size: 15 residues. V lost 4 bases, J lost 6 bases, and 5 bases stayed unmatched. Written as DNA, the CDR3 is TGTGCCAGCAGCCCAGGACAGGGGAGTAATTCACCCCTCCACTTT. This codes for CASSPGQGSNSPLHF. Looking up the rest from reference TRBV5-5 and TRBJ1-6 gives the full variable domain: DAGVTQSPTHLIKTRGQQVTLRCSPISGHKSVSWYQQVLGQGPQFIFQYYEKEERGRGNFPDRFSARQFPNYSSELNVNALLLGDSALYLCASSPGQGSNSPLHFGNGTRLTVT.

V and J are TRBV2 and TRBJ2-7, with a possible D match to TRBD2 (5 bases). There are 15 residues in the CDR3. Germline V lookup: CDR1 SNHLY, CDR2 FYNNEI. Trimming pared 4 bases from V and 2 bases from J, leaving 15 bases between. The chain's CDR3 is CASSVGRTGTYEQYF. CDR3 DNA sequence: TGTGCCAGCAGTGTAGGCCGGACTGGCACCTACGAGCAGTACTTC.

The chain joins TRBV15 to TRBJ2-5; TRBD1 matches 12 bases. V lost 1 base to trimming and J lost 4 bases; unmatched junction nucleotides: 7. The CDR3 sequence is 17 residues long. Looked up from germline, CDR1 is LNHNV and CDR2 is YYDKDF (reference sequence). The DNA for the CDR3 is TGTGCCACCAGCAGAGTCCGGGACAGGGGGCTTTTAGAGACCCAGTACTTC. This codes for CATSRVRDRGLLETQYF.

The rearrangement uses TRBV11-3 and TRBJ1-1, with 7 bases that match TRBD1. J lost 6 bases, V lost 5 bases, and 6 bases had no gene match. Germline V CDR1 and CDR2: SGHNT, YENEEA. CDR3 length: 13 residues. The CDR3 region has the DNA TGTGCCAGCAGCCGGGACAGCATCTCTGAAGCTTTCTTT. Translation: CASSRDSISEAFF.

With regard to this clone: One end of the junction does not line up with germline, which may come from a read error. The rearrangement links TRBV7-7 to TRBJ2-1, with 9 bases identical to TRBD2. Germline V lookup: CDR1 SSHAT, CDR2 FNYEAQ (reference sequence). The CDR3 consists of 15 residues. The CDR3 sequence is CASSFSREGYNEQFF. The CDR3 DNA is TGTGCTAGCAGCTTCTCGCGGGAGGGTTACAATGAGCAGTTCTTC.

The chain joins TRBV19 to TRBJ2-1, with D perhaps matching TRBD2 (5 bases). The CDR3 totals 17 residues. The V gene lost 6 bases and the J gene lost 2 bases, with 20 bases spanning the gap. CDR1 and CDR2 from the germline V gene are LNHDA and SQIVND (reference sequence). The CDR3 DNA sequence: TGTGCCAGTAGCGAAAGGACTGGACGTCCCCCCTACAATGAGCAGTTCTTC. It yields the protein CASSERTGRPPYNEQFF.